The clone carrying this T cell receptor (beta chain) showed up just once. Its antigen is still unknown. The data belong to a study of regulatory dendritic cells for organ transplantation. V shed 3 bases and J 5 bases; nucleotides not matched to a gene: 6. CDR3 length: 14 amino acids. Germline loops: CDR1 MDHEN, CDR2 SYDVKM. Memory T cells were CD45RO+, naive were CD45RA+, sorted by FACS. Study findings and constraints: Naive T cells showed high diversity, memory cells less, memory CD8+ least. Among resting subsets, memory CD8+ cells contained the most alloreactive clonotypes.

TCRdb's copy holds only in-frame clones and misses some; the assay was immunoSEQ multiplex PCR. The sample lists 26,000 or so clones, roughly 80% occurring once. The specimen sequenced was naive CD4+ T cells from blood. As for subset: CD45RA+ naive T cells. The clonotype was recovered from a human donor in good health. The chain combines TRBV28 with TRBJ1-1; 7 bases fit TRBD1. Here the CDR3 DNA reads TGTGCCAGCAGTTTGGGCAGGGGGGAGACTGAAGCTTTCTTT. It codes for CASSLGRGETEAFF.